These T cell receptor beta chains were read from a single sample in a study of early T cells in non-severe SARS-CoV-2 infection. TCRdb passed the 5' RACE reads through MiXCR, listing each CDR3 protein once. The top ten clones hold around 4.5% of a sample with more than 50,000 distinct CDR3 sequences, 10% to 15% of them seen once. Source material: whole blood. The receptors were sampled from an adult who was a healthcare worker with PCR-confirmed SARS-CoV-2 infection or an uninfected control (not recorded which). Each CDR3 is given with its conserved first and last residue. The order of the fields is D gene, V gene, CDR3 length, J gene, clone size, CDR3 protein, CDR3 DNA. A D gene is named only where the DNA matches it firmly. Rows give clone size only sometimes, using once, few, many, or a class for an expanded clone.

.	TRBV20-1	13	TRBJ2-5	few	CSATRRLQETQYF	TGCAGTGCTACAAGGCGACTCCAAGAGACCCAGTACTTC
.	TRBV7-8	15	TRBJ1-5	many	CASSLRGRSNQPQHF	TGTGCCAGCAGCTTACGCGGCAGATCCAATCAGCCCCAGCATTTT
.	TRBV3-1	13	TRBJ1-2	many	CASSHRRENGYTF	TGTGCCAGCAGCCACCGCAGGGAGAATGGCTACACCTTC
.	TRBV30	16	TRBJ2-2	.	CAWSAGMELNTGELFF	TGTGCCTGGAGTGCCGGCATGGAGCTGAACACCGGGGAGCTGTTTTTT
TRBD2	TRBV29-1	14	TRBJ2-7	.	CSVPGLAGGSEQYF	TGCAGCGTGCCCGGACTAGCGGGAGGGTCCGAGCAGTACTTC
.	TRBV20-1	15	TRBJ2-6	few	CSALSGESGANVLTF	TGCAGTGCCCTTTCGGGGGAATCCGGGGCCAACGTCCTGACTTTC
TRBD1	TRBV12-3/TRBV12-4	17	TRBJ1-5	.	CASSQSWTGGNNQPQHF	TGTGCCAGCAGTCAGTCCTGGACAGGGGGAAACAATCAGCCCCAGCATTTT
TRBD2	TRBV7-2	15	TRBJ2-7	many	CASTPTSGGSYEQYF	TGTGCCAGCACCCCGACTAGCGGGGGATCCTACGAGCAGTACTTC
.	TRBV20-1	13	TRBJ2-5	few	CSARGTGRETQYF	TGCAGTGCTAGAGGGACTGGGAGGGAGACCCAGTACTTC
.	TRBV24-1	13	TRBJ1-5	.	CAPRERGNQPQHF	TGTGCCCCCAGGGAACGGGGGAATCAGCCCCAGCATTTT
TRBD1	TRBV28	12	TRBJ1-2	.	CASSGTAYGYTF	TGTGCCAGCTCCGGGACAGCCTATGGCTACACCTTC
TRBD2	TRBV6-5	15	TRBJ2-3	many	CASSRGSGRTDTQYF	TGTGCCAGCAGTCGCGGTAGCGGGAGAACAGATACGCAGTATTTT
.	TRBV2	12	TRBJ1-6	medium-sized	CASSEPDSPLHF	TGTGCCAGCAGTGAACCTGATTCACCCCTCCACTTT
.	TRBV13	14	TRBJ1-4	many	CASSLRPPAEKLFF	TGTGCCAGCAGCTTAAGACCCCCGGCTGAAAAACTGTTTTTT
.	TRBV7-3	14	TRBJ1-1	many	CASSLTGRATEAFF	TGTGCCAGCAGCTTAACAGGCAGGGCCACTGAAGCTTTCTTT
TRBD1	TRBV3-1	16	TRBJ1-4	.	CASSQVAQQGNEKLFF	TGTGCCAGCAGCCAAGTGGCCCAACAGGGGAATGAAAAACTGTTTTTT
TRBD2	TRBV20-1	14	TRBJ2-7	few	CSAEESGRADEQYF	TGCAGTGCAGAGGAGAGCGGGAGGGCCGACGAGCAGTACTTC
TRBD2	TRBV7-2	16	TRBJ2-5	.	CASSLRGLAGQETQYF	TGTGCCAGCAGCTTAAGGGGGCTAGCGGGGCAAGAGACCCAGTACTTC